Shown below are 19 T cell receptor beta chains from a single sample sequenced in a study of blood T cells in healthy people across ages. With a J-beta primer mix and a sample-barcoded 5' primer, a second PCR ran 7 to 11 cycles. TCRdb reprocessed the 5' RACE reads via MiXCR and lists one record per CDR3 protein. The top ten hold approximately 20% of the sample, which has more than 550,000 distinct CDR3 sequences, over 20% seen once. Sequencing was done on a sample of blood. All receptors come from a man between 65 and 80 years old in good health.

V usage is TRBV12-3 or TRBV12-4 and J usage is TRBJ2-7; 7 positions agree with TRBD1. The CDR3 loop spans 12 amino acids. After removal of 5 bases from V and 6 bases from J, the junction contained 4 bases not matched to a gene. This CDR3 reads CASSTGTAEQYF. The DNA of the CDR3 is TGTGCCAGCAGTACCGGGACAGCCGAGCAGTACTTC.

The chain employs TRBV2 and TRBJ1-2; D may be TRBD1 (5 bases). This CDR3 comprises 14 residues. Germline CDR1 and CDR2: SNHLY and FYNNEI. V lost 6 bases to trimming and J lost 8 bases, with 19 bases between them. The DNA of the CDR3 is TGTGCCAGCAGCGTTCTGGGGCGGTCTGGCGGCTACACCTTC. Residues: CASSVLGRSGGYTF.

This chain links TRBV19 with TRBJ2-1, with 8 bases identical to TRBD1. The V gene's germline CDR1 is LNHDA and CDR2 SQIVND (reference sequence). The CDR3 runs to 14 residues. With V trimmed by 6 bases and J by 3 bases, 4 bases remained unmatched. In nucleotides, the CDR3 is TGTGCCAGTAGGGACAGGGTGGGCTACAATGAGCAGTTCTTC. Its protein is CASRDRVGYNEQFF.

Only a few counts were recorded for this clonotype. The CDR3 here is CASSQEGSGKNIQYF. The DNA for the CDR3 is TGTGCCAGCAGCCAAGAGGGGTCTGGCAAAAACATTCAGTACTTC. The gene calls are TRBV3-1 and TRBJ2-4, with no clear D. Germline CDR1 LGHDT, CDR2 YNNKEL (reference sequence). The germline V and J ends were trimmed by 0 bases and 3 bases, with 9 bases remaining between them. The CDR3 is made up of 15 amino acids.

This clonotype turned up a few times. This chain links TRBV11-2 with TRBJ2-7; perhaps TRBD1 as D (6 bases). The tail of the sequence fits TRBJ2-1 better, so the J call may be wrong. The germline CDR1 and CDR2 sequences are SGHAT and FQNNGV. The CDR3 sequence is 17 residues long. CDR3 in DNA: TGTGCCAGCAGCCCAGCGTTCCGGTACGGCCGAGGGGGTGAGCAGTTCTTC. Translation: CASSPAFRYGRGGEQFF.

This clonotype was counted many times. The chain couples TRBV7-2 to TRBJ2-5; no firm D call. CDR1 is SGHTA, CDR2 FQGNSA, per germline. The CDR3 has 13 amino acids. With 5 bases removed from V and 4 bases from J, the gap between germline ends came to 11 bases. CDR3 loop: CASSRDNGETQYF. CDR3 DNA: TGTGCCAGCAGCCGAGATAATGGAGAGACCCAGTACTTC.

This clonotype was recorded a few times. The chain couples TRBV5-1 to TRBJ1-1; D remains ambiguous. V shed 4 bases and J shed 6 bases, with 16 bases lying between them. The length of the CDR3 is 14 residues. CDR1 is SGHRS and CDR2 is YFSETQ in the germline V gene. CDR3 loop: CASSPGLSYAEAFF. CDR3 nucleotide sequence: TGCGCCAGCAGCCCCGGACTGTCCTACGCTGAAGCTTTCTTT.

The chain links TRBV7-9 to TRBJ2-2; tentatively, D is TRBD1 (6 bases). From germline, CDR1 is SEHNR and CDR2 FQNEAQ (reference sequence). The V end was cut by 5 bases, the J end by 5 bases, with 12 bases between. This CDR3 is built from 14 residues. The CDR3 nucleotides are TGTGCCAGCAGCGGGACATCTTATACCGGGGAGCTGTTTTTT. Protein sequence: CASSGTSYTGELFF.

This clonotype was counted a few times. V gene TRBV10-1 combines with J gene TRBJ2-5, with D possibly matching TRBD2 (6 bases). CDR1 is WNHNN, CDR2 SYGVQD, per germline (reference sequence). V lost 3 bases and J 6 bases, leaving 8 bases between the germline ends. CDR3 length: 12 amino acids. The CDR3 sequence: CASSEGGKTQYF. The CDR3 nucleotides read TGCGCCAGCAGTGAAGGAGGGAAGACCCAGTACTTC.

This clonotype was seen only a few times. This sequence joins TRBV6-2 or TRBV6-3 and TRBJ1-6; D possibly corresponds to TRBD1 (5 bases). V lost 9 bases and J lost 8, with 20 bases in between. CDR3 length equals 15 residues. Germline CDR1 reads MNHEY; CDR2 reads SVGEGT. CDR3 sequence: CASKPPGAVDSPLHF. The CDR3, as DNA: TGTGCCAGTAAGCCCCCCGGGGCGGTCGATTCACCCCTCCACTTT.

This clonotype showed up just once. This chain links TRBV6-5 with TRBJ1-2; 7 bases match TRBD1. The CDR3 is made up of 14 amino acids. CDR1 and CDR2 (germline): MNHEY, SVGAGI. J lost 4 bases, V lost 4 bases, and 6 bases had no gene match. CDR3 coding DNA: TGTGCCAGCAGTTTTGGACAGGCAGGCTATGGCTACACCTTC. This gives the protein CASSFGQAGYGYTF.

CDR3 residues: CASSLWGQNTGELFF. The CDR3 region has the DNA TGCGCCAGCAGCTTATGGGGTCAGAACACCGGGGAGCTGTTTTTT. The chain joins TRBV5-1 to TRBJ2-2; D is ambiguous. Germline loops: CDR1 SGHRS, CDR2 YFSETQ. Trimming took off 2 bases at V and 1 base at J, with 9 bases between the two ends. The CDR3 extends over 15 amino acids.

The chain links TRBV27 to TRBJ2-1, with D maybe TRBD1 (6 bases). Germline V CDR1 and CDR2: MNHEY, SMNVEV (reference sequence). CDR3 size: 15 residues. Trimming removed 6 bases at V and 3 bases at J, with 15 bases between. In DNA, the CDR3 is TGTGCCAGCAGCCGGATTAAGACAGGCTACAATGAGCAGTTCTTC. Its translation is CASSRIKTGYNEQFF.

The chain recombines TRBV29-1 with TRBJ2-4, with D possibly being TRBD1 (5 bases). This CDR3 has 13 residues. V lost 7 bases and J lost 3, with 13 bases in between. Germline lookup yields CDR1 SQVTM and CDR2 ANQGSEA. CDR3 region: CSGGVGDKNIQYF. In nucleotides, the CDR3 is TGCAGCGGGGGCGTTGGGGACAAAAACATTCAGTACTTC.

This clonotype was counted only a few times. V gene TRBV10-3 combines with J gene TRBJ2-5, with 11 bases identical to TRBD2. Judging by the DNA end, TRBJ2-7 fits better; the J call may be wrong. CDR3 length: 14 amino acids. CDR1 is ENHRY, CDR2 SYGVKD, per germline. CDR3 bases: TGTGCCATCAGTGACTCTAGCGGGAGGAACGAGCAGTACGTC. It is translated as CAISDSSGRNEQYV.

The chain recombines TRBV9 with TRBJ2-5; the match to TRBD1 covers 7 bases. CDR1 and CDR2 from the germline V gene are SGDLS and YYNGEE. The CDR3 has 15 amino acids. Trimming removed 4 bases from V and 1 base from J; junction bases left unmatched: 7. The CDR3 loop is CASSFRTGPQETQYF. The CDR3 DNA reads TGTGCCAGCAGCTTCCGGACAGGTCCCCAAGAGACCCAGTACTTC.

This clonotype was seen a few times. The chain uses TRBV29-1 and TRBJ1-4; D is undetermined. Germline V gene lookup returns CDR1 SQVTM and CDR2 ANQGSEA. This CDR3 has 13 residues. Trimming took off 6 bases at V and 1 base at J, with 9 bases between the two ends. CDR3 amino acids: CSVPDGTNEKLFF. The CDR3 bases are TGCAGCGTACCTGACGGAACTAATGAAAAACTGTTTTTT.

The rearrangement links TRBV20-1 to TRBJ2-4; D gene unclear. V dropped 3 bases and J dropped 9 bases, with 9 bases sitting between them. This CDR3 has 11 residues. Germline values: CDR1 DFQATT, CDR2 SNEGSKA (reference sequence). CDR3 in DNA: TGCAGTGCTAGCGGCTTAGGCATTCAGTACTTC. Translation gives CSASGLGIQYF.

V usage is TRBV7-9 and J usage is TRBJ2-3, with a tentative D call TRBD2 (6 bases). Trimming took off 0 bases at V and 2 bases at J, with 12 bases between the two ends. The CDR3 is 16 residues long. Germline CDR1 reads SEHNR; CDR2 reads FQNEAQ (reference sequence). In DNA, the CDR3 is TGTGCCAGCAGCTTAGCAGGAGGGGCGCCCACAGATACGCAGTATTTT. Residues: CASSLAGGAPTDTQYF.